The 29 T cell receptor beta chains listed next were all sequenced from one sample in a study of tumor-infiltrating lymphocytes in primary liver carcinoma. From roughly 0.45 ug total RNA, TCR beta cDNA was generated with a primer in the constant region. Slightly modified ARM-PCR served as the procedure for the TCR beta libraries. These libraries came from three rounds of nested multiplex PCR. Amplification in the first two PCR rounds was performed using TRBV1-TRBV30 forward primers and a C-beta reverse primer for around 9 cycles each. Each CDR3 protein is one row after TCRdb ran MiXCR on the multiplex PCR reads. Of 95,000 to 100,000 distinct CDR3 sequences listed, about 70% are singletons. Co-extraction of both nucleic acids (RNA and DNA) used about 19-33 mg of unsorted bulk tissue. Sequenced sample: liver tumor tissue from sampling region 2. Subset given: tumor region T2, inferior pole. These receptors were taken from a woman in her sixties with primary liver carcinoma and hepatitis B virus infection.

Regarding this clonotype: Since the CDR3 does not end with the conserved phenylalanine or tryptophan, this likely comes from a read error. The V and J genes are TRBV6-2 or TRBV6-3 and TRBJ2-1, with D possibly matching TRBD2 (6 bases). The CDR3 sequence is 14 residues long. CDR1 and CDR2 (germline): MNHEY, SVGEGT. CDR3 in amino acids: CASRISGSYNEQFL. The CDR3 DNA follows: TGTGCTAGCAGGATTAGCGGTTCCTACAATGAGCAGTTCCTT.

Ten or more counts support this clonotype. The V call is TRBV6-1, the J call TRBJ2-3; the D is unclear. The CDR3 is 16 residues long. Between the trimmed V and J ends, which lost 1 base and 1 base, there was a span of 12 bases. Germline V CDR1 and CDR2: MNHNS, SASEGT. DNA for the CDR3: TGTGCCAGCAGTGAAGAAGTGGGTAGGGGCACAGATACGCAGTATTTT. Translating gives CASSEEVGRGTDTQYF.

This clonotype was detected only once. This clone may be a read error of a much larger clone one base away. The J gene is TRBJ1-1, the V gene TRBV30; 9 bases align to TRBD1. This CDR3 region has 13 residues. The junction had 8 bases not matched to a gene; V was cut back by 5 bases and J by 7 bases. The germline V gene has CDR1 GTSNPN and CDR2 SVGIG (reference sequence). CDR3 coding DNA: TGTGCCTGGGGAGGACAGGGGAGCAGTGAAGCTTTCTTT. Translated, it gives CAWGGQGSSEAFF.

This clonotype was detected only a few times. This sequence may be a read error, since a much larger clone differs from it by one base. The chain is built from TRBV7-9 and TRBJ2-7; D may be TRBD1 (6 bases). Germline V gene sequence: CDR1 SEHNR, CDR2 FQNEAQ (reference sequence). Trimming left V 3 bases short and J 2 bases short, with 11 bases between. The CDR3 spans 14 residues. The CDR3 DNA reads TGTGCCAGCAGCTTGGTCAGGGGACCCTACGAGCAGTACTTC. It codes for CASSLVRGPYEQYF.

This clonotype was found many times. The chain employs TRBV4-1 and TRBJ1-4; D is undetermined. CDR1 is MGHRA, CDR2 YSYEKL, per germline. V was pared by 2 bases and J by 1 base, with 8 bases between. The CDR3 length is 15 residues. The CDR3 loop reads CASSQTGLTNEKLFF. The CDR3 DNA follows: TGCGCCAGCAGCCAAACGGGGTTAACTAATGAAAAACTGTTTTTT.

To note about this clonotype: A much larger clone is a single base away; this may be a read error. The chain has TRBV6-6 and TRBJ2-1, with 11 bases lining up with TRBD2. CDR3 length: 16 amino acids. From germline, CDR1 is MNHNY and CDR2 SVGAGI (reference sequence). The V and J ends lost 4 bases and 3 bases, in that order; junction bases with no gene match: 5. CDR3 residues: CASSFHGTSGYNEQFF. For the CDR3, the DNA is TGTGCCAGCAGTTTCCACGGGACTAGCGGCTACAATGAGCAGTTCTTC.

A word on this clonotype: Given a much more abundant clone one base away, this may be a read error. This sequence joins TRBV14 and TRBJ1-1; the match to TRBD1 covers 7 bases. CDR1 and CDR2 (germline): SGHDN, FVKESK. This CDR3 contains 14 residues. The CDR3 sequence is CASSQEGGLTETFF. In DNA, the CDR3 is TGTGCCAGCAGCCAAGAAGGGGGCCTGACTGAAACTTTCTTT. Combining the CDR3 with reference TRBV14 and TRBJ1-1 gives the whole variable domain EAGVTQFPSHSVIEKGQTVTLRCDPISGHDNLYWYRRVMGKEIKFLLHFVKESKQDESGMPNNRFLAERTGGTYSTLKVQPAELEDSGVYFCASSQEGGLTETFFGQGTRLTVV.

Turning to this clonotype: The junction shows a germline mismatch at one end, possibly a read error. The chain employs TRBV11-3 and TRBJ2-7, with D perhaps matching TRBD1 (5 bases). CDR1 is SGHNT and CDR2 is YENEEA in the germline V gene. This CDR3 has 18 residues. The CDR3 spells CASSLEARGIPGTYEQYF. CDR3 coding DNA: TGCGCCAGCAGCTTAGAGGCTAGGGGAATCCCTGGGACCTACGAGCAGTACTTC.

V is TRBV11-2 and J is TRBJ2-7; D possibly corresponds to TRBD2 (5 bases). The germline V gene encodes CDR1 SGHAT and CDR2 FQNNGV. This CDR3 comprises 14 residues. The CDR3 DNA is TGTGCGAACAGCTTAGAAGGAGGCCACTACGAGCAGTACTTC. This codes for CANSLEGGHYEQYF.

On this clonotype itself: Just one base apart from a much larger clone, this may be a read error. The chain employs TRBV5-8 and TRBJ1-1; D uncertain. This CDR3 region has 15 residues. Germline CDR1 is SGHTS and CDR2 is YDEGEE. V lost 1 base and J 1 base, leaving 11 bases between the germline ends. The chain's CDR3 is CASSLQDGANTEAFF. CDR3 nucleotide sequence: TGTGCCAGCAGCTTGCAGGACGGAGCGAACACTGAAGCTTTCTTT.

Of note for this clonotype: The junction does not match germline at one end; this may be a read error. This chain connects TRBV29-1 to TRBJ2-3; TRBD1 or TRBD2 may be the D gene (7 bases each). CDR3 length: 16 amino acids. Germline V lookup: CDR1 SQVTM, CDR2 ANQGSEA. The CDR3: CGVHSLQGGGADTQYF. The CDR3 coding sequence is TGCGGCGTTCATTCGTTACAGGGAGGGGGCGCAGATACGCAGTATTTT.

On this clonotype: This could be a read error, since a much larger clone is one nucleotide away. The V call is TRBV7-9, the J call TRBJ2-1, with D tentatively TRBD2 (6 bases). The CDR3 totals 15 residues. Germline V gene lookup returns CDR1 SEHNR and CDR2 FQNEAQ (reference sequence). CDR3 sequence: CVSSLADLTYNEQFF. The CDR3 coding sequence is TGTGTCAGCAGCTTAGCGGACTTAACCTACAATGAGCAGTTCTTC.

The rearrangement links TRBV28 to TRBJ2-5; D gene ambiguous. This CDR3 spans 13 amino acids. Germline V lookup: CDR1 MDHEN, CDR2 SYDVKM. The V end was cut by 8 bases, the J end by 0 bases, with 10 bases between. The CDR3 region has the DNA TGTGCCAGCGCCAGGATAGACCAAGAGACCCAGTACTTC. Translation: CASARIDQETQYF.

Concerning this clonotype: The junction departs from germline at one end; a sequencing error may be responsible. The rearrangement joins TRBV6-1 to TRBJ2-2; D uncertain. Looked up from germline, CDR1 is MNHNS and CDR2 is SASEGT. The CDR3 loop spans 12 amino acids. CDR3 sequence reads: CACPRLTRELFF. In DNA, the CDR3 is TGTGCCTGCCCTAGGCTCACCCGGGAGCTGTTTTTT.

Notes on this clonotype: An end of the junction differs from the germline gene, which may be a read error. The chain links TRBV5-1 to TRBJ2-3, with D perhaps TRBD2 (5 bases). The CDR3 length is 14 residues. From germline, CDR1 is SGHRS and CDR2 YFSETQ. The DNA of the CDR3 is TGCGCCAGCAGTCACAGCGGAAGGTCCGATACGCATTATTTT. Its translation is CASSHSGRSDTHYF.

This clonotype was recorded once. One end of the junction does not line up with germline, which may come from a read error. This chain joins TRBV6-5 and TRBJ2-2; the match to TRBD2 covers 8 bases. This CDR3 comprises 16 residues. The V gene's germline CDR1 is MNHEY and CDR2 SVGAGI. The CDR3 DNA reads as TGTGCCAACAGATTTGGCCTAGCGGGTTATGCCGGGAAGCTGTTTTTT. Protein product: CANRFGLAGYAGKLFF.

As regards this clonotype: One junction end disagrees with the germline gene, perhaps due to a read error. The rearrangement uses TRBV6-2 or TRBV6-3 and TRBJ2-3; TRBD1 is a possible D gene (6 bases). Germline assignment: CDR1 MNHEY and CDR2 SVGEGT. The CDR3 covers 9 residues. CDR3 DNA: TGTGGACGGACAGATACGCATTATTTT. It encodes CGRTDTHYF.

The chain carries TRBV28 and TRBJ1-2; D might be TRBD1 (6 bases). Germline assignment: CDR1 MDHEN and CDR2 SYDVKM. The CDR3 has 14 residues. With 4 bases removed from V and 8 bases from J, the gap between germline ends came to 17 bases. The CDR3 sequence is CASSSGQGPNGYTF. The CDR3 DNA reads TGTGCCAGCAGTTCGGGTCAGGGGCCCAACGGCTACACCTTC.

V usage is TRBV11-1 and J usage is TRBJ2-1; 8 positions match TRBD2. CDR1 and CDR2 from the germline V gene are SGHAT and FQDESV (reference sequence). The CDR3 extends over 14 amino acids. The CDR3 loop is CVRSLDGGGEKQFF. DNA for the CDR3: TGTGTTAGAAGCTTAGACGGGGGGGGGGAAAAACAGTTCTTC.

Worth noting for this clonotype: Germline and junction disagree at one end, which may indicate a read error. The chain combines TRBV11-2 with TRBJ2-1, with 8 bases that match TRBD2. The germline V gene encodes CDR1 SGHAT and CDR2 FQNNGV. This CDR3 region has 15 residues. In nucleotides, the CDR3 is TGTGCCAGCGGCTTAGGGACTAGAGGTTACAATGTGCAGTTCTTC. Amino acids: CASGLGTRGYNVQFF.

About this clonotype itself: At one end, the junction sequence differs from germline, possibly due to a read error. The genes are TRBV11-3 and TRBJ2-3; TRBD2 aligns across 8 bases. This CDR3 region has 13 residues. Germline assignment: CDR1 SGHNT and CDR2 YENEEA. The DNA for the CDR3 is TGTGCCAGCTTCAGGACTAGCACAGATGCGCAGTATTTT. As protein: CASFRTSTDAQYF.

In its sample, this clonotype was seen once. The junction shows a germline mismatch at one end, possibly a read error. The chain combines TRBV9 with TRBJ1-1; TRBD1 is a possible D gene (5 bases). The CDR3 is made up of 15 amino acids. Germline V CDR1 and CDR2: SGDLS, YYNGEE. This chain's CDR3 is CASSVEGRMNTKAFF. CDR3 sequence (DNA): TGTGCCAGCAGCGTAGAGGGGCGGATGAACACTAAAGCTTTCTTT.

Many counts were recorded for this clonotype. This chain uses TRBV5-6 with TRBJ2-2, with TRBD1 as a possible D gene (6 bases). Germline loops: CDR1 SGHDT, CDR2 YYEEEE. The CDR3 contains 15 residues. V lost 2 bases, J lost 3 bases, and 11 bases lay in between. The CDR3 loop reads CASSFWGRDTGELFF. The CDR3 coding sequence is TGTGCCAGCAGCTTTTGGGGGCGGGACACCGGGGAGCTGTTTTTT.

On this clonotype: No conserved phenylalanine or tryptophan ends this CDR3, so it is likely a read error. No DNA is shown, since the ends of the CDR3 on it are uncertain; the CDR3 is the one TCRdb lists. J is TRBJ2-7 and V is TRBV12-3 or TRBV12-4; the table's D gene call, TRBD2, was not cross checked with the DNA. The CDR3 is made up of 13 amino acids, end residues included. CDR3 residues: CASSWTSGSERYL.

Details on this clonotype: A much larger clone differs from this one at a single base, so this may be a read error. The CDR3 DNA follows: TGCAGCGTTGGGGATCTAGCGGGAGGGCCGAAACAAGAGACCCAGTACTTC. It is translated as CSVGDLAGGPKQETQYF. The chain uses TRBV29-1 and TRBJ2-5, with 12 bases aligning to TRBD2. Per the germline V gene, CDR1 is SQVTM and CDR2 is ANQGSEA. There are 17 residues in the CDR3. Unmatched junction bases numbered 11, after V lost 4 bases and J lost 2 bases.

With regard to this clonotype: A much larger clone differs from this one at a single base, so this may be a read error. This chain joins TRBV11-3 and TRBJ2-5; D unresolved. The CDR3 runs 12 residues. The germline CDR1 and CDR2 sequences are SGHNT and YENEEA. The CDR3 reads CASRLVQETQYF. The DNA for the CDR3 is TGTGCCAGCAGGTTAGTACAAGAGACCCAGTACTTC.

Remarks on this clonotype: Sequence at one end of the junction differs from germline and may be a read error. V is TRBV11-2 and J is TRBJ2-5; the D gene could be TRBD1 or TRBD2 (5 bases each). The CDR3 is made up of 13 amino acids. Germline assignment: CDR1 SGHAT and CDR2 FQNNGV. CDR3 region: CANSLESKGTQYF. In DNA, the CDR3 is TGTGCCAACAGCTTAGAATCAAAGGGGACCCAATACTTC. Based on the CDR3 plus reference TRBV11-2 and TRBJ2-5, the full variable domain is EAGVAQSPRYKIIEKRQSVAFWCNPISGHATLYWYQQILGQGPKLLIQFQNNGVVDDSQLPKDRFSAERLKGVDSTLKIQPAKLEDSAVYLCANSLESKGTQYFGPGTRLLVL.

This clonotype has only one observation. A junction end diverges from the germline sequence, so it may reflect a read error. This chain uses TRBV4-2 with TRBJ2-3; 8 bases fit TRBD2. CDR3 length equals 15 residues. Per germline, CDR1 LGHNA and CDR2 YNFKEQ. DNA of the CDR3: TGTGCCGGCAACCAATTAGCGGGAATCACAGATACGCTGTATTTT. This encodes CAGNQLAGITDTLYF.

The CDR3 loop is CASSQGYSGPTCDQYF. Written as DNA, the CDR3 is TGCGCCAGCAGCCAAGGGTATTCGGGACCCACCTGCGATCAGTACTTC. The chain joins TRBV4-1 to TRBJ2-7; D is possibly TRBD1 or TRBD2 (5 bases each). The CDR3 is 16 amino acids. V lost 1 base, J lost 10 bases, and 23 bases lay in between. Germline V gene lookup returns CDR1 MGHRA and CDR2 YSYEKL.